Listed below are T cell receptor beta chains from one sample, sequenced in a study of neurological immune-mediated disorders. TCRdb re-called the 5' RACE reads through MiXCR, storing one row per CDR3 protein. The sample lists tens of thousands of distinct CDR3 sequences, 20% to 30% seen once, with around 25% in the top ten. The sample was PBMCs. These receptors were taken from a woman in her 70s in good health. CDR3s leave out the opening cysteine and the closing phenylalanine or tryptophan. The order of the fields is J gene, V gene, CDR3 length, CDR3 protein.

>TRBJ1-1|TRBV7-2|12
ASSPANTYTEAF
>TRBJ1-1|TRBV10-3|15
AISDPFGTAMNTEAF
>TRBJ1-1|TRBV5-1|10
ASSFENTEAF
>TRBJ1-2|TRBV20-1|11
SARDQAGHGYT
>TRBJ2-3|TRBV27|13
ASRGMGSITDTQY
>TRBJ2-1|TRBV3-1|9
ASSLRESTF
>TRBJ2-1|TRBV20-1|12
SAGQGSSYNEQF
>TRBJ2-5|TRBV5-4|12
ASSTGTAQETQY
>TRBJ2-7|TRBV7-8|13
ASSLVRGPSYEQY
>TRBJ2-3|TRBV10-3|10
AISERRDTQY
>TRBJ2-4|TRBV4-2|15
ASSQLLAGVAKNIQY
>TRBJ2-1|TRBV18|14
ASSPGQANSYNEQF
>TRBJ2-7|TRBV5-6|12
ASSWGGVTYEQY
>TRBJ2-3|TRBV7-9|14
ASSSNPGQVADTQY
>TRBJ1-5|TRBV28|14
ASSIRGVGSNQPQH
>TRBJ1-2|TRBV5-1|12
ASSAGSAVYGYT
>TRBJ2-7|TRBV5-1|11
ASSRGGVYDQY
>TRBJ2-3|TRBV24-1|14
ATSVPLQGGTDTQY
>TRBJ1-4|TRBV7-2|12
ASSLGQKNEKLF
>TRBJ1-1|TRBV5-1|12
ASRGGRLNTEAF
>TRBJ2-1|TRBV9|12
ASAIGLAVGEQF
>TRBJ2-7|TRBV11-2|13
ASSLGGGSSYEQY
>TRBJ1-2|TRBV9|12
ASSVGGGDAGYT
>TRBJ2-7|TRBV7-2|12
ASSLGPSSYEQY
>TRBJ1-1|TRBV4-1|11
ASSQAANTEAF
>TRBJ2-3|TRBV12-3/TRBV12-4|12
ASRNSGETDTQY
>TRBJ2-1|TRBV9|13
ASSVLAETYNEQF
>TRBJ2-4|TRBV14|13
ASSQVGLAKNIQY
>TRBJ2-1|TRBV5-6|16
ASSLERMGGRAYNEQF
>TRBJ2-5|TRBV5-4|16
ASSPRGGLAGKEETQY
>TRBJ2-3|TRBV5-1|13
ASSVRQASTDTQY